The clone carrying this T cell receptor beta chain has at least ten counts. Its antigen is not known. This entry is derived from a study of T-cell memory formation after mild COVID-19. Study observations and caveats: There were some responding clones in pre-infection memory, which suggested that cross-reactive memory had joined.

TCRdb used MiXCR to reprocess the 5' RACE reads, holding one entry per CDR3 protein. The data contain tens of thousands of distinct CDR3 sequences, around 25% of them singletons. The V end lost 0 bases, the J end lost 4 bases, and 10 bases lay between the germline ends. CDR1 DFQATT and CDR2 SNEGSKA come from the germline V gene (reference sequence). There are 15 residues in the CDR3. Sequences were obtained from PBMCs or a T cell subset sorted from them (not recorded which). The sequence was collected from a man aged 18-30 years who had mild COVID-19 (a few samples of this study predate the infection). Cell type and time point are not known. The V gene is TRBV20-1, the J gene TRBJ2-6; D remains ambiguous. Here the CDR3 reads CSARDLRTGANVLTF. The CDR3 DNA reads TGCAGTGCTAGAGATCTTCGGACGGGGGCCAACGTCCTGACTTTC.